The 3 T cell receptor beta chains given below trace back to one sample, sequenced in a study of T cells in Graves' hyperthyroidism and ophthalmopathy. The source material, RNA transcripts, was used to amplify TCR beta CDR3 regions. The HTBI primer set was used in a first-round RT-PCR of the TCR CDR3. TCRdb independently ran MiXCR on the multiplex PCR reads; one entry per CDR3 protein. Of roughly 640,000 distinct CDR3 sequences listed, more than 15% are singletons. Sequencing was performed on blood. The receptors come from a middle-aged woman with Graves' ophthalmopathy.

This clonotype has a handful of counts. This sequence joins TRBV7-6 and TRBJ1-1, with TRBD1 identical over 7 bases. CDR1 SGHVS and CDR2 FNYEAQ come from the germline V gene. This CDR3 has 15 residues. Trimming cost V 5 bases and J 3 bases; bases outside gene matches: 9. CDR3 region: CASSPPTGRDTEAFF. The CDR3 coding sequence is TGTGCCAGCAGCCCCCCGACAGGGCGGGACACTGAAGCTTTCTTT.

This clonotype appeared a single time. V usage is TRBV4-1 and J usage is TRBJ2-2; 8 nucleotides agree with TRBD1. The CDR3 has 15 amino acids. V lost 4 bases, J lost 11 bases, and 12 bases stayed unmatched. Germline V gives CDR1 MGHRA, CDR2 YSYEKL. The CDR3 loop is CASSRPGQASFELFF. CDR3 DNA sequence: TGCGCCAGCAGCCGCCCGGGACAGGCGAGTTTTGAGCTGTTTTTT.

The V gene is TRBV7-9, the J gene TRBJ1-1; tentatively, D is TRBD1 (5 bases). In germline, CDR1 is SEHNR, CDR2 FQNEAQ (reference sequence). V was clipped by 2 bases and J by 8 bases, with 9 bases between them. There are 12 residues in the CDR3. CDR3 DNA sequence: TGTGCCAGCAGCTTAAGGGACTACGAAGCTTTCTTT. It yields the protein CASSLRDYEAFF.